The 4 T cell receptor beta chains in this list originate from one sample, sequenced in a study of tumor-infiltrating lymphocytes in primary liver carcinoma. Unsorted bulk tissue, about 17-34 mg of it, served as the source for co-extraction of RNA and DNA. Researchers generated TCR beta cDNA from approximately 500 ng of total RNA, relying on a constant-region primer. Slightly modified ARM-PCR, run as three nested multiplex PCR rounds, produced the TCR beta libraries. Forward primers for TRBV1-TRBV30 and a C-beta reverse primer served the first two PCR rounds, at 10 cycles each. TCRdb re-called the multiplex PCR reads through MiXCR, storing one row per CDR3 protein. Here the sample spans roughly 49,000 distinct CDR3 sequences, just over 70% being singletons. The sample was liver tumor tissue from sampling region 5. Subset specified: tumor region T5, tumor centre. These receptors all come from a man aged 40-49 years with primary liver carcinoma and hepatitis B virus infection.

A remark on this clonotype: Compared with germline, one end of the junction differs, possibly owing to a read error. This chain links TRBV14 with TRBJ2-3; no definite D call. Germline loops: CDR1 SGHDN, CDR2 FVKESK. The CDR3 totals 16 residues. CDR3 sequence (DNA): TGTGCCAACAGCCAAAGTGGCAGTCAGTCCACAGATACGCAGTATTTT. Its protein product is CANSQSGSQSTDTQYF.

Note on this clonotype: One end of the junction varies from germline; a read error may be responsible. The J gene is TRBJ2-1, the V gene TRBV28; possible D gene TRBD2, 7 bases. Per the germline V gene, CDR1 is MDHEN and CDR2 is SYDVKM. The CDR3 contains 15 residues. The CDR3 protein is CASSPGLGHAYGQLF. CDR3 nucleotides: TGTGCCAGCAGTCCCGGACTAGGCCATGCTTATGGACAGCTCTTC.

V gene TRBV7-2 combines with J gene TRBJ1-2; 9 bases agree with TRBD1. This CDR3 is built from 14 residues. V was clipped by 5 bases and J by 5 bases; unmatched bases: 6. Germline CDR1 reads SGHTA; CDR2 reads FQGNSA. CDR3 sequence: CASSGEQGAYGYTF. The DNA for the CDR3 is TGTGCCAGCAGCGGTGAACAGGGGGCGTATGGCTACACCTTC.

As to this clonotype: A much larger clone lies a single base off, so this may be a read error. The chain recombines TRBV28 with TRBJ2-3; 13 bases align to TRBD2. This CDR3 is 17 amino acids long. CDR1 is MDHEN, CDR2 SYDVKM, per germline. CDR3 loop: CTSSPLTSGRFTDTQYF. DNA of the CDR3: TGTACCAGCAGTCCATTGACTAGCGGGAGGTTCACAGATACGCAGTATTTT.